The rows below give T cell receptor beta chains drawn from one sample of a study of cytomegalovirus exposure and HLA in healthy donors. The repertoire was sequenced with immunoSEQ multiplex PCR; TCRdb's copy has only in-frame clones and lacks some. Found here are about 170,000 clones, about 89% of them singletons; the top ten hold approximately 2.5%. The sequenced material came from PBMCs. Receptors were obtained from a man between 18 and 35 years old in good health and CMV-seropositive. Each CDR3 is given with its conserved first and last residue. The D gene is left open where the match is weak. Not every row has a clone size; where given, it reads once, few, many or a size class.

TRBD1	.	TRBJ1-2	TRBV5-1	CASSYGTGGGYTF	TGCGCCAGCAGCTACGGGACAGGAGGTGGCTACACCTTC
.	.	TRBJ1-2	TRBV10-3	CAISEGPPGGGYTF	TGTGCCATCAGTGAGGGTCCTCCGGGGGGTGGCTACACCTTC
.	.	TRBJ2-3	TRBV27	CASSLRGTDTQYF	TGTGCCAGCAGTTTGCGGGGCACAGATACGCAGTATTTT
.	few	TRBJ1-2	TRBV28	CASSLSGIGYTF	TGTGCCAGCAGTTTATCAGGGATTGGCTACACCTTC
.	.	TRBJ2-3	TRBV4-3	CASSQDGTGSYTDTQYF	TGCGCCAGCAGCCAAGATGGAACAGGGTCATACACAGATACGCAGTATTTT
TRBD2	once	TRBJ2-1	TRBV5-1	CASSLEATSGRGNEQFF	TGCGCCAGCAGCTTGGAGGCGACTAGCGGGAGAGGCAATGAGCAGTTCTTC
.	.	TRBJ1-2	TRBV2	CASTQKSNYGYTF	TGTGCCAGCACCCAGAAATCTAACTATGGCTACACCTTC
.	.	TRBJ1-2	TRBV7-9	CASSLAPGNLYGYTF	TGTGCCAGCAGCTTAGCCCCGGGGAACCTTTATGGCTACACCTTC
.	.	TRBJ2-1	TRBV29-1	CSVMTPTTYNEQFF	TGCAGCGTTATGACTCCTACGACCTACAATGAGCAGTTCTTC
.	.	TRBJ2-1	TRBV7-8	CASSSGLSSYNEQFF	TGTGCCAGCAGCTCAGGACTTAGCTCCTACAATGAGCAGTTCTTC
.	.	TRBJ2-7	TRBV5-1	CASSLLVGVPYEQYF	TGCGCCAGCAGCTTGCTGGTCGGGGTACCCTACGAGCAGTACTTC
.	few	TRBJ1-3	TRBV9	CASSPGSGNTIYF	TGTGCCAGCAGCCCCGGCTCTGGAAACACCATATATTTT
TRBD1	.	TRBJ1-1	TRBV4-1	CASSQRDRANTEAFF	TGCGCCAGCAGCCAAAGGGACAGGGCGAACACTGAAGCTTTCTTT
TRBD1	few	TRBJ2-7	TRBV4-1	CASSPYPGQAYEQYF	TGCGCCAGCAGCCCTTACCCCGGACAGGCCTACGAGCAGTACTTC
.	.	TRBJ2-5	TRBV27	CASSSREGFQETQYF	TGTGCCAGCAGTTCACGAGAGGGCTTCCAAGAGACCCAGTACTTC
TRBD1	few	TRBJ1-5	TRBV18	CASSPTKGANNQPQHF	TGTGCCAGCTCACCGACGAAGGGGGCAAATAATCAGCCCCAGCATTTT
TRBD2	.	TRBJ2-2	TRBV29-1	CSVVHGGGAAGELFF	TGCAGCGTCGTGCATGGGGGGGGAGCAGCCGGGGAGCTGTTTTTT
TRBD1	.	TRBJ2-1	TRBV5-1	CASSFSTLRGLGEQFF	TGCGCCAGCAGCTTCTCCACTCTCAGGGGGCTGGGTGAGCAGTTCTTC
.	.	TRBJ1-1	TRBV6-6	CASSFAGELAEAFF	TGTGCCAGCAGTTTCGCAGGGGAACTGGCTGAAGCTTTCTTT
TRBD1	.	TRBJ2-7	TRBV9	CASSVEGTGALEQYF	TGTGCCAGCAGCGTAGAGGGGACAGGGGCGTTGGAGCAGTACTTC
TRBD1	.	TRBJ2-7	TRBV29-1	CSVESGTGGYEQYF	TGCAGCGTTGAATCCGGGACAGGAGGTTACGAGCAGTACTTC
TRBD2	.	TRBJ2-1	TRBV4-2	CASSQTAGESYNEQFF	TGTGCCAGCAGCCAAACAGCGGGAGAGTCCTACAATGAGCAGTTCTTC
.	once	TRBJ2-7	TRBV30	CAWSVPLGGAFGPVSYEQYF	TGTGCCTGGAGTGTACCGCTGGGGGGGGCCTTCGGGCCCGTTTCCTACGAGCAGTACTTC
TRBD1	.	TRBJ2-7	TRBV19	CASSAPGQGNYEQYF	TGTGCCAGTAGTGCCCCGGGACAGGGAAACTACGAGCAGTACTTC
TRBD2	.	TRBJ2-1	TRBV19	CATKDLAGGREQFF	TGTGCCACCAAGGATCTAGCGGGAGGACGCGAGCAGTTCTTC
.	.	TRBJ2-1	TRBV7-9	CASGTGLNEQFF	TGTGCCAGCGGAACAGGCCTCAATGAGCAGTTCTTC
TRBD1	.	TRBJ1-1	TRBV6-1	CASRYRGQGEAFF	TGTGCCAGCAGGTACAGGGGGCAGGGTGAAGCTTTCTTT
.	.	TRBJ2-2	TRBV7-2	CASSRGMAGELFF	TGTGCCAGCAGCAGAGGTATGGCCGGGGAGCTGTTTTTT
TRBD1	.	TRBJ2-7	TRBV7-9	CASSLRQGIYEQYF	TGTGCCAGCAGCTTAAGACAGGGGATCTACGAGCAGTACTTC
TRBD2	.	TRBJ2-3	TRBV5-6	CASSLALAGGFSTDTQYF	TGTGCCAGCAGCTTGGCCCTAGCGGGGGGGTTTAGCACAGATACGCAGTATTTT
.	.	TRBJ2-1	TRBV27	CASSLSSYNEQFF	TGTGCCAGCAGTTTATCGTCATACAATGAGCAGTTCTTC
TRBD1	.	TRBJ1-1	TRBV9	CASSGLDRASAEAFF	TGTGCCAGCAGCGGACTGGACAGGGCTAGCGCTGAAGCTTTCTTT
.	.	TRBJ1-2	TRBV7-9	CASSLSRSNYGYTF	TGTGCCAGCAGCTTATCCAGATCTAACTATGGCTACACCTTC
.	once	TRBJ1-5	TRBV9	CASTAGSADQPQHF	TGTGCCAGCACCGCGGGCTCTGCGGATCAGCCCCAGCATTTT
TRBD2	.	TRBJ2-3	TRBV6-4	CASSGTSDTDTQYF	TGTGCCAGCAGCGGGACTAGCGACACAGATACGCAGTATTTT
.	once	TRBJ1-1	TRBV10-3	CAISGTGEAFF	TGTGCCATCAGTGGCACAGGGGAAGCTTTCTTT
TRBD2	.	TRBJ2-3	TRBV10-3	CASPATSGLSTDTQYF	TGTGCCTCCCCTGCAACTAGCGGGCTGAGCACAGATACGCAGTATTTT
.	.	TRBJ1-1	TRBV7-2	CASSSPENTEAFF	TGTGCCAGCAGCTCCCCAGAGAACACTGAAGCTTTCTTT
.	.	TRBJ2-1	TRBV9	CASSAYRAFTPYNEQFF	TGTGCCAGCAGCGCCTACAGGGCTTTTACCCCATACAATGAGCAGTTCTTC
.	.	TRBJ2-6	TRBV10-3	CAIRAGGSGANVLTF	TGTGCCATCAGGGCTGGGGGGTCTGGGGCCAACGTCCTGACTTTC
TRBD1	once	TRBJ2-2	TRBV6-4	CASKQNGQGFGELFF	TGTGCCAGCAAGCAAAACGGACAGGGGTTCGGGGAGCTGTTTTTT
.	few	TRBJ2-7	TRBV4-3	CASSQVLNSYEQYF	TGCGCCAGCAGCCAAGTACTCAATTCCTACGAGCAGTACTTC
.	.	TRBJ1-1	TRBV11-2	CASSLGRPRDTEAFF	TGTGCCAGCAGCTTAGGGCGTCCGAGGGACACTGAAGCTTTCTTT
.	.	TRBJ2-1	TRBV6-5	CASSYWAGRGDEQFF	TGTGCCAGCAGTTACTGGGCGGGCAGGGGCGATGAGCAGTTCTTC
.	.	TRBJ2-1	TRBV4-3	CASSQDELALFNEQFF	TGCGCCAGCAGCCAAGATGAGCTAGCGTTATTCAATGAGCAGTTCTTC
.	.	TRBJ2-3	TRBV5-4	CASSPTADTQYF	TGTGCCAGCAGCCCTACGGCAGATACGCAGTATTTT